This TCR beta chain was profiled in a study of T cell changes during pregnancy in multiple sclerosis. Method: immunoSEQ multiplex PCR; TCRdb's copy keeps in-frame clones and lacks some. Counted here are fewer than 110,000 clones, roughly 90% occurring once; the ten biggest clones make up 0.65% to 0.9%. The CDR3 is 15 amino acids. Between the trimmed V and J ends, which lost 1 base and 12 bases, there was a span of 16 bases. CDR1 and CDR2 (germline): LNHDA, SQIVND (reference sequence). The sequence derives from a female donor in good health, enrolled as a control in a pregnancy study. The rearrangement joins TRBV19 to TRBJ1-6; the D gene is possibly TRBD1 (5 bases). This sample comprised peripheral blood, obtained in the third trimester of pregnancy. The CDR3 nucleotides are TGTGCCAGTAGTATAGTCGTTGCAGGGAATCGACCCCTCCACTTT. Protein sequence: CASSIVVAGNRPLHF.